The sequence of this TCR beta chain was determined in a study of blood T cell repertoires in COVID-19. The J segment lost 0 bases and the V segment lost 4 bases, leaving 9 bases of the junction unmatched. Per the germline V gene, CDR1 is MDHEN and CDR2 is SYDVKM. CDR3 length: 16 amino acids. There are a few counts of this clone. Only in-frame clones appear in the TCRdb table, and some are missing; sequencing was by immunoSEQ multiplex PCR. The table shows roughly 180,000 clones, with about 82% occurring only once. Sequenced: peripheral blood. This clonotype originated in a woman in her twenties or thirties with acute or convalescent COVID-19. The chain employs TRBV28 and TRBJ2-7; 7 bases align to TRBD1. CDR3 sequence: CASSSPGTASSYEQYF. As DNA, the CDR3 is TGTGCCAGCAGTTCTCCCGGGACAGCATCCTCCTACGAGCAGTACTTC.